These 8 T cell receptor beta chains were sequenced from one sample in a study of T cells in Graves' hyperthyroidism and ophthalmopathy. Amplification targeted TCR beta CDR3 regions from RNA transcripts. The HTBI set primed first-round TCR CDR3 RT-PCR. From the multiplex PCR reads, TCRdb called clonotypes with MiXCR, one entry per CDR3 protein. The data show approximately 300,000 distinct CDR3 sequences, about a sixth seen once. The sample consisted of blood. Source of these receptors: a woman aged 55-70 years with Graves' ophthalmopathy.

Ten or more counts support this clonotype. The genes are TRBV18 and TRBJ2-7; D might be TRBD2 (5 bases). This CDR3 comprises 14 residues. With 1 base removed from V and 1 base from J, the gap between germline ends came to 8 bases. Germline CDR1 reads KGHSH; CDR2 reads LQKENI. The CDR3 DNA sequence: TGTGCCAGCTCACCACGAGGGAATTCCTACGAGCAGTACTTC. Encoded protein: CASSPRGNSYEQYF.

The chain couples TRBV6-1 to TRBJ2-5; unclear D gene. This CDR3 has 10 residues. Trimming cost V 6 bases and J 4 bases, with 3 bases left between them. The V gene's germline CDR1 is MNHNS and CDR2 SASEGT. The chain's CDR3 is CASRVETQYF. The DNA of the CDR3 is TGTGCCAGCAGAGTAGAGACCCAGTACTTC.

In its sample, this clonotype was seen many times. The V and J genes are TRBV7-8 and TRBJ2-7; maybe TRBD2 (5 bases). The germline gives CDR1 SGHVS, CDR2 FQNEAQ. Trimming took off 1 base at V and 4 bases at J, with 11 bases between the two ends. The CDR3 sequence is 14 residues long. The chain's CDR3 is CASSLVGGLYEQYF. The CDR3 DNA reads TGTGCCAGCAGCTTAGTTGGCGGGCTATACGAGCAGTACTTC.

V and J are TRBV18 and TRBJ2-3; D ambiguous. Trimming cost V 6 bases and J 0 bases, with 10 bases left between them. This CDR3 comprises 14 residues. Germline CDR1 is KGHSH and CDR2 is LQKENI. The CDR3 spells CASSPDLSTDTQYF. In DNA, the CDR3 is TGTGCCAGCTCCCCCGACCTGAGCACAGATACGCAGTATTTT.

This clonotype occurred many times. The genes are TRBV9 and TRBJ1-1; no firm D call. Germline CDR1 SGDLS, CDR2 YYNGEE. There are 14 residues in the CDR3. The V gene lost 1 base and the J gene lost 3 bases, with 10 bases spanning the gap. CDR3 coding DNA: TGTGCCAGCAGCGTAATTCCAGAGTACACTGAAGCTTTCTTT. Translating it yields CASSVIPEYTEAFF.

This clonotype was seen repeatedly, ten times or more. V is TRBV10-3 and J is TRBJ1-1; weak D call: TRBD1 (5 bases). The CDR3 runs 13 residues. The V gene's germline CDR1 is ENHRY and CDR2 SYGVKD. Between the trimmed V and J ends, which lost 4 bases and 0 bases, there was a span of 6 bases. The CDR3 nucleotides are TGTGCCATCAGTGGAGGGGTGAACACTGAAGCTTTCTTT. This gives the protein CAISGGVNTEAFF.

This clonotype was found many times. The chain is built from TRBV3-1 and TRBJ1-1; D might be TRBD1 (5 bases). The germline CDR1 and CDR2 sequences are LGHDT and YNNKEL (reference sequence). V lost 3 bases and J lost 5, with 19 bases in between. The CDR3 totals 16 residues. CDR3 amino acids: CASSQVAGTSGTEAFF. The CDR3 DNA reads TGTGCCAGCAGCCAGGTAGCGGGGACCTCTGGTACTGAAGCTTTCTTT.

In its sample, this clonotype was seen a few times. A much larger clone sits a single nucleotide away, making a read error possible. This rearrangement joins TRBV7-9 to TRBJ2-1; no reliable D call. The CDR3 is 17 residues long. The V and J ends lost 1 base and 0 bases respectively, with 13 bases between them. CDR1 is SEHNR and CDR2 is FQNEAQ in the germline V gene (reference sequence). In nucleotides, the CDR3 is TGTGCCAGCAGCTTAGGAGGCACCTTAGTCTCCTACAATGAGCAGTTCTTC. It is translated as CASSLGGTLVSYNEQFF.